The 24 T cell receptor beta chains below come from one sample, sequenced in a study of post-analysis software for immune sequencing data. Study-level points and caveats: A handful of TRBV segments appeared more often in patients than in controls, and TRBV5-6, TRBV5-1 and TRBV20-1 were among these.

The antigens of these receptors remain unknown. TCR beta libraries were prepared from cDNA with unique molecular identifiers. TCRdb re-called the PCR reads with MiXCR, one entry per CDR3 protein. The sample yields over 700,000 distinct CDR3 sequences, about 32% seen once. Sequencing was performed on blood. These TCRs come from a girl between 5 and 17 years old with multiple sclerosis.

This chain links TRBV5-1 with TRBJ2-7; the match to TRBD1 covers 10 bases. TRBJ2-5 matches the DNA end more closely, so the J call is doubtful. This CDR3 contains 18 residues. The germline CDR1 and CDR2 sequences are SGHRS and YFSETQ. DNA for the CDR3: TGCGCCAGCAAGATCGTGGGACAGGGGTTTCCAGGCGGAGAGACCCAGTACTTC. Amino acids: CASKIVGQGFPGGETQYF.

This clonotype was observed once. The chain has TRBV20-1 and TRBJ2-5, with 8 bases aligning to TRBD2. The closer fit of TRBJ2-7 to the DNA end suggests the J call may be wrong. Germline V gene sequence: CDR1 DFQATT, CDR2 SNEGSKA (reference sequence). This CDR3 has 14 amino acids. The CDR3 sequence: CSAYGLAAAYEQYF. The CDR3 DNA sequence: TGCAGTGCCTATGGACTAGCCGCCGCCTACGAGCAGTACTTC.

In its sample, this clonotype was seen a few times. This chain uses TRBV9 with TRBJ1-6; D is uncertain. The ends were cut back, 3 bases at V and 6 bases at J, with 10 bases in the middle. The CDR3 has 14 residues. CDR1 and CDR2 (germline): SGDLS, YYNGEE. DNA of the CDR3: TGTGCCAGCAGCGCTGGACGGATTAATTCACCCCTCCACTTT. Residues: CASSAGRINSPLHF. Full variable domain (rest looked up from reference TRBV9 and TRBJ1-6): DSGVTQTPKHLITATGQRVTLRCSPRSGDLSVYWYQQSLDQGLQFLIQYYNGEERAKGNILERFSAQQFPDLHSELNLSSLELGDSALYFCASSAGRINSPLHFGNGTRLTVT.

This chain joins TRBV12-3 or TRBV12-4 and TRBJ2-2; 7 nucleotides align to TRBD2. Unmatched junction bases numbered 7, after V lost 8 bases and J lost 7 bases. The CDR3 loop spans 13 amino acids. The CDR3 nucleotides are TGTGCCAGCTTCCTCGGGGGGATCGGGGAGCTGTTTTTT. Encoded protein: CASFLGGIGELFF.

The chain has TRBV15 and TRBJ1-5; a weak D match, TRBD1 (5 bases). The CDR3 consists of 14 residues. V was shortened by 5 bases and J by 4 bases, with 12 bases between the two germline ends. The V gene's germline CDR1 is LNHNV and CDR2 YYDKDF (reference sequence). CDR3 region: CATSQSGGNQPQHF. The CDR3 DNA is TGTGCCACCAGCCAGAGCGGGGGGAATCAGCCCCAGCATTTT. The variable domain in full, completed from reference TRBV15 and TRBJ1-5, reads DAMVIQNPRYQVTQFGKPVTLSCSQTLNHNVMYWYQQKSSQAPKLLFHYYDKDFNNEADTPDNFQSRRPNTSFCFLDIRSPGLGDTAMYLCATSQSGGNQPQHFGDGTRLSIL.

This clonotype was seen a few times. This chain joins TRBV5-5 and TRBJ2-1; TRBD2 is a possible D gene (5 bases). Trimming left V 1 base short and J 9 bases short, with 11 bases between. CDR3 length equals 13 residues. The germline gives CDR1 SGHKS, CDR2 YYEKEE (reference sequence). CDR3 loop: CASSLLAGLEQFF. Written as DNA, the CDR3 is TGTGCCAGCAGCTTGCTCGCCGGACTTGAGCAGTTCTTC.

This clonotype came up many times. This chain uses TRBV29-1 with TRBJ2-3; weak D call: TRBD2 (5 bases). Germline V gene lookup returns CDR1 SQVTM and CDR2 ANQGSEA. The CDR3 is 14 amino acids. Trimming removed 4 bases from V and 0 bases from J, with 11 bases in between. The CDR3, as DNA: TGCAGCGTTGTTGTTAGCGTAAGCACAGATACGCAGTATTTT. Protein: CSVVVSVSTDTQYF.

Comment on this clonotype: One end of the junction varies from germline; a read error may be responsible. The CDR3 spells CASRNPVPGNVQFF. The CDR3 coding sequence is TGTGCCAGCAGAAACCCAGTCCCGGGCAATGTGCAGTTCTTC. The chain joins TRBV6-5 to TRBJ2-1; D is uncertain. Germline loops: CDR1 MNHEY, CDR2 SVGAGI. There are 14 residues in the CDR3.

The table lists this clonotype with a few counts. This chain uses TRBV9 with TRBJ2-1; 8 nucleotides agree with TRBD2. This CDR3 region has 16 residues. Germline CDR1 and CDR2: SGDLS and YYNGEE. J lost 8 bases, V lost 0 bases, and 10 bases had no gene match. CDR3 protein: CASSVEAGGGFDEQFF. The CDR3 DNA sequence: TGTGCCAGCAGCGTAGAGGCGGGGGGCGGTTTTGATGAGCAGTTCTTC.

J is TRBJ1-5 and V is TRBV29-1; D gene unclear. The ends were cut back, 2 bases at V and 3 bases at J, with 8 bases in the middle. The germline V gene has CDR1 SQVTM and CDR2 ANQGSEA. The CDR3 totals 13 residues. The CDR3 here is CSVESAYNQPQHF. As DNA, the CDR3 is TGCAGCGTTGAATCCGCTTACAATCAGCCCCAGCATTTT.

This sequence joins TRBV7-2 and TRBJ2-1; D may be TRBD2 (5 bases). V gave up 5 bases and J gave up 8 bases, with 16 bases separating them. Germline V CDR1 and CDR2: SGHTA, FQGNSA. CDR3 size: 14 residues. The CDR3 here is CASSGPSVSDEQFF. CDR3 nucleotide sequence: TGTGCCAGCAGCGGCCCTTCCGTTAGCGATGAGCAGTTCTTC. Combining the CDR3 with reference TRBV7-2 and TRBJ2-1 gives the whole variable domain GAGVSQSPSNKVTEKGKDVELRCDPISGHTALYWYRQSLGQGLEFLIYFQGNSAPDKSGLPSDRFSAERTGGSVSTLTIQRTQQEDSAVYLCASSGPSVSDEQFFGPGTRLTVL.

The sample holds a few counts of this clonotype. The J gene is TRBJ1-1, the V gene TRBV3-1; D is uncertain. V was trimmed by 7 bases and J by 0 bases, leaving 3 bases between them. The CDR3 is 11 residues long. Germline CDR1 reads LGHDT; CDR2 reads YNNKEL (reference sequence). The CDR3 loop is CASKMNTEAFF. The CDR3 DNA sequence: TGTGCCAGCAAGATGAACACTGAAGCTTTCTTT. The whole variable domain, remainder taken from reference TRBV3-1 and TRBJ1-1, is DTAVSQTPKYLVTQMGNDKSIKCEQNLGHDTMYWYKQDSKKFLKIMFSYNNKELIINETVPNRFSPKSPDKAHLNLHINSLELGDSAVYFCASKMNTEAFFGQGTRLTVV.

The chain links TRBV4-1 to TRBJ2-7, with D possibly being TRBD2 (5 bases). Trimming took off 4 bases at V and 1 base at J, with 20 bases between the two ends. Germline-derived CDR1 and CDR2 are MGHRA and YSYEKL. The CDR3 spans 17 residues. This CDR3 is CASSPSWTGVSSYEQYF. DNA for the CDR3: TGCGCCAGCAGCCCATCCTGGACCGGGGTTTCGTCCTACGAGCAGTACTTC.

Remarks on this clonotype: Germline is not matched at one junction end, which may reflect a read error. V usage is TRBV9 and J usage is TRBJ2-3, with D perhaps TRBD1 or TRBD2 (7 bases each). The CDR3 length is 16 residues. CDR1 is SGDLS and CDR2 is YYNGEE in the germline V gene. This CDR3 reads CASSVVAGVGTDMQYF. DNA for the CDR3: TGTGCCAGCAGCGTAGTCGCGGGAGTTGGGACAGATATGCAGTATTTT.

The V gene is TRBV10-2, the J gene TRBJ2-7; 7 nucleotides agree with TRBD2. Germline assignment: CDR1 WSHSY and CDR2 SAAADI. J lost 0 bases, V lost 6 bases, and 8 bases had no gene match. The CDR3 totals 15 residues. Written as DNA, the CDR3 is TGCGCCAGCAGGGGCGGGGAGGGGAGCTCCTACGAGCAGTACTTC. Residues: CASRGGEGSSYEQYF.

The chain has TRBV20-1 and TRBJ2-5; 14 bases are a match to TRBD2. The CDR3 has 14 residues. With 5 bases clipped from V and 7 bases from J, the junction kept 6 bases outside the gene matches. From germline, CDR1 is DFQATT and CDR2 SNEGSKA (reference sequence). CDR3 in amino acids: CSAAGLAGVGTQYF. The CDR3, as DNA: TGCAGTGCTGCGGGACTAGCGGGAGTTGGGACCCAGTACTTC.

CDR3 nucleotides: TGTGCCAGCAGTCGGACATGGGGTAGCCGATCCTACGAGCAGTACTTC. Its protein is CASSRTWGSRSYEQYF. The V gene is TRBV7-9, the J gene TRBJ2-7; a possible D gene is TRBD1 (5 bases). The length of the CDR3 is 16 residues. Germline CDR1 SEHNR, CDR2 FQNEAQ (reference sequence). Trimming left V 6 bases short and J 1 base short, with 19 bases between.

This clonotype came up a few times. The CDR3, as DNA: TGTGCCAGCAGTTTATGGTTGTCCGAGCAGTACTTC. Its protein product is CASSLWLSEQYF. The chain joins TRBV28 to TRBJ2-5; D gene ambiguous. The J call may be faulty, since TRBJ2-7 better matches the DNA end. CDR1 MDHEN and CDR2 SYDVKM come from the germline V gene. The CDR3 loop spans 12 amino acids.

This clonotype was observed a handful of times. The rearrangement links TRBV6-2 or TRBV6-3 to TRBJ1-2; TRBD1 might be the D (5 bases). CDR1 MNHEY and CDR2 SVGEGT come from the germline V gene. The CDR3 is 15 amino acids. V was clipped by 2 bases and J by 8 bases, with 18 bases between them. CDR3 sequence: CASSYHRTALGGYTF. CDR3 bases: TGTGCCAGCAGTTACCACAGGACGGCCCTGGGGGGCTACACCTTC.

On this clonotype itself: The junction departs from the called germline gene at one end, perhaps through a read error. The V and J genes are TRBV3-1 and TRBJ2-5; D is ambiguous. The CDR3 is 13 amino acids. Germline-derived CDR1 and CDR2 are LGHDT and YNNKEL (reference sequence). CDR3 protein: CASSHLMQGTQYF. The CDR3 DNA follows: TGTGCCAGCAGCCATCTGATGCAAGGGACCCAGTACTTC.

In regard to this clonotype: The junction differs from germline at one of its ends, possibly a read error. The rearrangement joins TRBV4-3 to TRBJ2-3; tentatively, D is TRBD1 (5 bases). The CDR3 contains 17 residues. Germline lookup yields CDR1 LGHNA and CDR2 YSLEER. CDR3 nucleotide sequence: TGCGCCAGCAACCAAGATAGGGCACAGGCGAGCACAGATACGCAGTATTTT. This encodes CASNQDRAQASTDTQYF.

CDR3 region: CASSPGRRGEQFF. CDR3 nucleotide sequence: TGTGCCAGCAGCCCCGGCCGAAGGGGTGAGCAGTTCTTC. This rearrangement joins TRBV6-4 to TRBJ2-1; TRBD1 is a possible D gene (5 bases). V was cut by 6 bases and J by 9 bases, with 15 bases left in between. CDR1 MRHNA and CDR2 SNTAGT come from the germline V gene. This CDR3 region has 13 residues.

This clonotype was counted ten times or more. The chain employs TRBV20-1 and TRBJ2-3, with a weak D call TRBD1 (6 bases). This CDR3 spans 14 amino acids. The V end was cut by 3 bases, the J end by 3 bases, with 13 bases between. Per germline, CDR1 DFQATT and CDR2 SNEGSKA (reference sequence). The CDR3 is CSASTRQGTDTQYF. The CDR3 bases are TGCAGTGCTAGCACGCGGCAGGGGACAGATACGCAGTATTTT.

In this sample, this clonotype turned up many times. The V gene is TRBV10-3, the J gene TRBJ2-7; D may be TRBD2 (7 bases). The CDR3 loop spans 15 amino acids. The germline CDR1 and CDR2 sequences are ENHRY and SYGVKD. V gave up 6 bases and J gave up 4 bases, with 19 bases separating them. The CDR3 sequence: CAIRPNGGGGYEQYF. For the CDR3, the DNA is TGTGCCATCAGGCCCAACGGAGGGGGGGGATACGAGCAGTACTTC.